The clone carrying this TCR beta chain turned up a few times. What it binds is unknown. The data derive from a study of beta chain features in type 1 diabetes. Study conclusions and caveats: TCRB CDR3s from Type 1 diabetes patients were moderately but significantly shorter in all four CD4+ subsets. Healthy donors had naive, central memory and Treg TCRB repertoires that appeared less similar than those seen among patients.

This CDR3 is built from 14 residues. Germline V gene sequence: CDR1 GTSNPN, CDR2 SVGIG (reference sequence). The V and J ends lost 1 base and 7 bases, in that order; junction bases with no gene match: 7. Investigators reverse transcribed all isolated RNA, so they sequenced expressed TCRB transcripts. TCRdb keeps only in-frame clones here, not all; method: immunoSEQ multiplex PCR. This table has about 220,000 clones, 11% appearing once. V usage is TRBV30 and J usage is TRBJ2-5; TRBD2 matches 9 bases. This receptor was identified in a man between 18 and 29 years old in good health. Sequencing was done on a sample of central memory CD4+ T cells from blood. The CDR3 DNA reads as TGTGCCTGGAGTGGACTAGCGGCCGGGGGGACCCAGTACTTC. Protein sequence: CAWSGLAAGGTQYF.